Following are 8 T cell receptor beta chains from one sample sequenced in a study of T cells in tuberculosis. TCRdb keeps only in-frame clones here, not all; method: immunoSEQ multiplex PCR. Counted here are 20,000 to 25,000 clones, around nine tenths occurring once; the ten biggest clones make up around a sixth. The sample taken for sequencing was PBMCs. These receptor sequences come from a donor aged 5 to 30 with latent tuberculosis or without tuberculosis infection. Some clones in this sample may be carry-over from other donors' samples.

The gene calls are TRBV7-3 and TRBJ2-3, with 8 bases identical to TRBD1. The V gene's germline CDR1 is SGHTA and CDR2 FQGTGA. Trimming removed 4 bases from V and 3 bases from J; junction bases left unmatched: 6. CDR3 size: 15 residues. Written as DNA, the CDR3 is TGTGCCAGCAGCTGGACCGGGACAGGAACAGATACGCAGTATTTT. This codes for CASSWTGTGTDTQYF. Looking up the rest from reference TRBV7-3 and TRBJ2-3 gives the full variable domain: GAGVSQTPSNKVTEKGKYVELRCDPISGHTALYWYRQSLGQGPEFLIYFQGTGAADDSGLPNDRFFAVRPEGSVSTLKIQRTERGDSAVYLCASSWTGTGTDTQYFGPGTRLTVL.

The genes are TRBV10-3 and TRBJ2-1, with D perhaps matching TRBD2 (5 bases). V lost 8 bases, J lost 4 bases, and 12 bases lay in between. Germline assignment: CDR1 ENHRY and CDR2 SYGVKD. The CDR3 contains 13 residues. CDR3 DNA sequence: TGTGCCATCGTATCGACGGGGTACAATGAGCAGTTCTTC. Translating gives CAIVSTGYNEQFF.

The chain carries TRBV27 and TRBJ2-2; D is uncertain. The germline CDR1 and CDR2 sequences are MNHEY and SMNVEV (reference sequence). Trimming shortened V by 3 bases and J by 6 bases, and 5 bases separated the two germline ends. CDR3 length equals 12 residues. The CDR3 loop reads CASSLTPGELFF. The CDR3 nucleotides are TGTGCCAGCAGTTTGACACCCGGGGAGCTGTTTTTT.

This chain links TRBV30 with TRBJ2-5; 7 bases map to TRBD2. V lost 0 bases, J lost 5 bases, and 15 bases stayed unmatched. CDR1 and CDR2 from the germline V gene are GTSNPN and SVGIG (reference sequence). The CDR3 loop spans 17 amino acids. Here the CDR3 reads CAWSVRAGVGARETQYF. CDR3 sequence (DNA): TGTGCCTGGAGTGTTAGGGCGGGAGTTGGGGCTCGGGAGACCCAGTACTTC.

The chain is built from TRBV7-9 and TRBJ2-2; possible D gene TRBD1, 5 bases. The CDR3 consists of 15 residues. Germline values: CDR1 SEHNR, CDR2 FQNEAQ (reference sequence). V lost 2 bases, J lost 2 bases, and 9 bases lay in between. Here the CDR3 reads CASSLQGANTGELFF. For the CDR3, the DNA is TGTGCCAGCAGCTTACAGGGCGCCAACACCGGGGAGCTGTTTTTT.

The chain joins TRBV2 to TRBJ2-7; TRBD1 aligns across 10 bases. Germline loops: CDR1 SNHLY, CDR2 FYNNEI. The CDR3 is made up of 15 amino acids. The V segment lost 4 bases and the J segment 0 bases; nucleotides outside the gene matches: 3. CDR3 sequence (DNA): TGTGCCAGCAGTGGGACAGGGGGGGGCTCCTACGAGCAGTACTTC. It translates to CASSGTGGGSYEQYF.

The J gene is TRBJ2-3, the V gene TRBV4-1; D not certain. Germline loops: CDR1 MGHRA, CDR2 YSYEKL. The CDR3 runs to 14 residues. The germline V and J ends were trimmed by 0 bases and 4 bases, with 8 bases remaining between them. CDR3 amino acids: CASSQDRMSDTQYF. In DNA, the CDR3 is TGCGCCAGCAGCCAAGATAGAATGTCAGATACGCAGTATTTT.

In this sample, this clone turned up a few times. The chain is built from TRBV5-1 and TRBJ2-7; D may be TRBD2 (6 bases). Looked up from germline, CDR1 is SGHRS and CDR2 is YFSETQ. Trimming took 2 bases from V and 5 from J, leaving 14 bases between them. The CDR3 extends over 14 amino acids. The CDR3 loop is CASSFGGNLDEQYF. DNA for the CDR3: TGCGCCAGCAGCTTTGGCGGGAACCTTGACGAGCAGTACTTC.